One T cell receptor (beta chain) is described in this entry. With UMIs, 5'RACE template switching was used to make TCR beta cDNA. TCRdb reanalyzed the 5' RACE reads, giving one entry per CDR3 protein sequence and no DNA. The sample features about 550,000 distinct CDR3 sequences, with roughly 3.5% in its top ten. These data originate in a study of T cells expressing NK-cell markers. This TCR derives from a man younger than 35 in good health. The specimen was blood T cells: a sorted CD56 or NKG2C T cell subset, CD4+ or CD8+ T cells, or bulk PBMC T cells (not recorded which).

CDR3 sequence: CSARILALHHTDTQYF. This chain connects TRBV20-1 to TRBJ2-3. This CDR3 spans 16 amino acids. Germline V gene lookup returns CDR1 DFQATT and CDR2 SNEGSKA (reference sequence).